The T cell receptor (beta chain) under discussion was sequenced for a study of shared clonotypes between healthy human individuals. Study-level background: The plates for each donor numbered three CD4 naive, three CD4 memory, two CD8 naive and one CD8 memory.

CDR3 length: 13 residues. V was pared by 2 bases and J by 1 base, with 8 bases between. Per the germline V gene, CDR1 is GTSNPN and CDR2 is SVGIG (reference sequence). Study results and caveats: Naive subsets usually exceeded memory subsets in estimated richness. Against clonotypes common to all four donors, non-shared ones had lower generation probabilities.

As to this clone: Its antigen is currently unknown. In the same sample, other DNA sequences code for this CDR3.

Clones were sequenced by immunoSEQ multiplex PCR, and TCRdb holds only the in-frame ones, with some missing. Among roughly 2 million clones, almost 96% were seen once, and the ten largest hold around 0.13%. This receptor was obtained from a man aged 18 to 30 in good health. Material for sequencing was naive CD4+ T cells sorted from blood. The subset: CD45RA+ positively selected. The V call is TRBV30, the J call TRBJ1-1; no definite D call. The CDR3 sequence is CAWSLAENTEAFF. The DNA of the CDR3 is TGTGCCTGGAGTTTGGCCGAGAACACTGAAGCTTTCTTT. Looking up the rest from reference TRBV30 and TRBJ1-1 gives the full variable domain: SQTIHQWPATLVQPVGSPLSLECTVEGTSNPNLYWYRQAAGRGLQLLFYSVGIGQISSEVPQNLSASRPQDRQFILSSKKLLLSDSGFYLCAWSLAENTEAFFGQGTRLTVV.